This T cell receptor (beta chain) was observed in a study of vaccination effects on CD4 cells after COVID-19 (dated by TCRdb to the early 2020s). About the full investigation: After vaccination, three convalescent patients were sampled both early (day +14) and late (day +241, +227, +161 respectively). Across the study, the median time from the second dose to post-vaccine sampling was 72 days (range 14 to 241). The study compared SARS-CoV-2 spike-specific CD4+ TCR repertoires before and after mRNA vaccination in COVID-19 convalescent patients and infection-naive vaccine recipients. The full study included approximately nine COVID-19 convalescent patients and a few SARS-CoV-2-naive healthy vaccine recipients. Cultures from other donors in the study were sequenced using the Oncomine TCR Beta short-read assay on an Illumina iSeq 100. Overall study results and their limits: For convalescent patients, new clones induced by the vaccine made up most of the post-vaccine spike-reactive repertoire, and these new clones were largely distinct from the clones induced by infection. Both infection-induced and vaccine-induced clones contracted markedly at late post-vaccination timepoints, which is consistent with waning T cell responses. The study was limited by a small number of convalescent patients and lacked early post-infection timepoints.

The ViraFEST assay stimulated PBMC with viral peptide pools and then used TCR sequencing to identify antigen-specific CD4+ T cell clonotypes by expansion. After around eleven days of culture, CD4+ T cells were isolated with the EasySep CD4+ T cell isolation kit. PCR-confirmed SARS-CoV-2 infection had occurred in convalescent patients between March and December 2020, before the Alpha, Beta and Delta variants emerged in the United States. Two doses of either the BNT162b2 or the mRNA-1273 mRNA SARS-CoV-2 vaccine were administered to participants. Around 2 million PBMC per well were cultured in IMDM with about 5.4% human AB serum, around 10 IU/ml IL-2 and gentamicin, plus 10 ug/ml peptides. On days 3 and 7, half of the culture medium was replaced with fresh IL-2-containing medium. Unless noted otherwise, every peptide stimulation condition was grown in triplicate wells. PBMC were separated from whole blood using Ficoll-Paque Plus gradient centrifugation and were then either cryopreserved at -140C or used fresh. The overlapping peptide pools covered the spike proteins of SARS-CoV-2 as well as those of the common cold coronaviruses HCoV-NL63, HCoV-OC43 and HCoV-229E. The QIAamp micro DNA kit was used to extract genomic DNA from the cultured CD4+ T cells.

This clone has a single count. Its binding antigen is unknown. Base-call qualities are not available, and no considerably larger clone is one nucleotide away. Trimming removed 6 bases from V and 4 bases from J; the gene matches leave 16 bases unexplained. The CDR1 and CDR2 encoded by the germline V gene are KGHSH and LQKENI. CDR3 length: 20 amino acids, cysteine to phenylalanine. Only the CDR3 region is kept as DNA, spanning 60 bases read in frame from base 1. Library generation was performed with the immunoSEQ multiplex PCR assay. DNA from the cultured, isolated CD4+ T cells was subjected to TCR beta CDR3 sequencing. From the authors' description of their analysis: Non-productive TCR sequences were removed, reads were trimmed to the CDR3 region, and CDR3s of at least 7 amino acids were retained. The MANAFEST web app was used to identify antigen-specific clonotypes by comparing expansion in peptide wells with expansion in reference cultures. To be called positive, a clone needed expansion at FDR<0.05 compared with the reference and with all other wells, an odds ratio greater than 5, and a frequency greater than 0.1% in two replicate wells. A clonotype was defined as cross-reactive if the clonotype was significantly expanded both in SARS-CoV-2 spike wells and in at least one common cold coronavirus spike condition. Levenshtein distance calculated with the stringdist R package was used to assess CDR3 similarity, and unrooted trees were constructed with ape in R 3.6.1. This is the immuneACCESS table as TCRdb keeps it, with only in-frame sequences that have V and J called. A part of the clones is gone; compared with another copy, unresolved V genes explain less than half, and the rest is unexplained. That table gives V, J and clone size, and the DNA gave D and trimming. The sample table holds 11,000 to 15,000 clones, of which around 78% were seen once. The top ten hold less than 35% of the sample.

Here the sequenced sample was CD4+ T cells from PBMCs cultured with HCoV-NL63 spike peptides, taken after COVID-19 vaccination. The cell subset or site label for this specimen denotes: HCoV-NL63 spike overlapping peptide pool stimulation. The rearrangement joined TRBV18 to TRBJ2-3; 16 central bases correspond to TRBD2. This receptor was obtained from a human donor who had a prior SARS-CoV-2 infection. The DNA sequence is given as TGTGCCAGCTCGGTCGCCACCGGGACTAGCGGGGGGGCCGGGGCAGATACGCAGTATTTT. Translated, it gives CASSVATGTSGGAGADTQYF.